This T cell receptor beta chain was captured in a study of T cells in Graves' hyperthyroidism and ophthalmopathy. No ophthalmopathy progression within 18 months constituted stable Graves' hyperthyroidism. Patients having uncontrolled infection, another autoimmune disease, pregnancy or lactation were not included. This clonotype was recorded at least ten times. Germline V gene lookup returns CDR1 SGHTA and CDR2 FQGTGA. After removal of 2 bases from V and 6 bases from J, the junction contained 7 bases not matched to a gene. The CDR3 loop spans 15 amino acids. Amplified TCR beta CDR3 regions came from RNA transcripts. Using the HTBI primer set, a first-round RT-PCR was run on the TCR CDR3. TCRdb re-analysed the multiplex PCR reads in MiXCR, keeping a single row per CDR3 protein. The data show a few hundred thousand distinct CDR3 sequences, approximately 14% seen once.

This chain links TRBV7-3 with TRBJ2-1; 7 bases line up with TRBD2. This clonotype originated in a woman aged 30 to 39 with Graves' hyperthyroidism. Sequenced sample: blood. CDR3 DNA sequence: TGTGCCAGCAGCTTATTCACGGGAGGTCTCAATGAGCAGTTCTTC. Translated: CASSLFTGGLNEQFF.